These T cell receptor beta chains were read from a single sample in a study of long-term antiretroviral therapy in people with HIV. Some clones are missing from TCRdb's copy, which holds only in-frame ones; the method was immunoSEQ multiplex PCR. The sample consists of more than 20,000 clones, 81% of them appearing once. Source: unsorted PBMCs, taken at the start of antiretroviral therapy, before treatment. These receptors all come from a young woman with HIV. CDR3s include the opening cysteine and the closing phenylalanine or tryptophan. D genes are given only for firm matches. Not all rows give a size; the values are once, few, many and, for expanded clones, a class.

CDR3 length	clone size	V gene	D gene	J gene	CDR3 DNA	CDR3 protein
14	NA	TRBV27	NA	TRBJ1-5	TGTGCCAGCAGTTCATACAGGGATGACCAGCCCCAGCATTTT	CASSSYRDDQPQHF
14	NA	TRBV15	NA	TRBJ1-1	TGTGCCACCAGCAGAAGCCTGGTTGACACTGAAGCTTTCTTT	CATSRSLVDTEAFF
15	NA	TRBV5-1	NA	TRBJ1-1	TGCGCCAGCAGCTTGGAATCCCCAGGGCCGGCTGAAGCTTTCTTT	CASSLESPGPAEAFF
16	NA	TRBV4-2	TRBD2	TRBJ2-5	TGTGCCAGCAGCCGACGGACTAGCGGGGGCAGTGAGACCCAGTACTTC	CASSRRTSGGSETQYF
15	NA	TRBV7-2	NA	TRBJ2-7	TGTGCCAGCAGCTTAGATCCTACAGGGTCCTACGAGCAGTACTTC	CASSLDPTGSYEQYF
15	NA	TRBV19	NA	TRBJ2-2	TGTGCCAGTAGTATACAGGGTAGCGACGCCGGGGAGCTGTTTTTT	CASSIQGSDAGELFF
14	NA	TRBV6-5	NA	TRBJ2-7	TGTGCCAGCGGAACCCCCGGGGGTGGCTACGAGCAGTACTTC	CASGTPGGGYEQYF
16	NA	TRBV19	NA	TRBJ2-2	TGTGCCAGTACCTCAATTTCTGCTCCCGGCACCGGGGAGCTGTTTTTT	CASTSISAPGTGELFF
15	NA	TRBV7-9	NA	TRBJ2-7	TGTGCCAGCAGCCTTTTTGTAGGTACCTCCTACGAGCAGTACTTC	CASSLFVGTSYEQYF
14	few	TRBV19	TRBD1	TRBJ1-1	TGTGCCAGTATGGAAACAGGGGGCGCCTTTGAAGCTTTCTTT	CASMETGGAFEAFF
12	NA	TRBV4-3	NA	TRBJ2-2	TGCGCCAGCAGCCAAATTTCCGGGGAGCTGTTTTTT	CASSQISGELFF
16	NA	TRBV5-1	TRBD1	TRBJ2-2	TGCGCCAGCAGTCCTCGTGGGACAGCGAACACCGGGGAGCTGTTTTTT	CASSPRGTANTGELFF
14	NA	TRBV28	NA	TRBJ1-5	TGTGCCAGCAGTTGGGGGCCGGTGGGGCAGCCCCAGCATTTT	CASSWGPVGQPQHF
15	NA	TRBV5-1	NA	TRBJ1-3	TGCGCCAGCAGCTTGGCAGGGCTCTCTGGAAACACCATATATTTT	CASSLAGLSGNTIYF
15	NA	TRBV7-2	NA	TRBJ1-2	TGTGCCAGCAGCTTAGCGTCGACAGCTAACTATGGCTACACCTTC	CASSLASTANYGYTF
18	once	TRBV7-9	NA	TRBJ1-1	TGTGCCAGCAGCTTAGTTTTTGGGGGTGTGGGGGAGAACACTGAAGCTTTCTTT	CASSLVFGGVGENTEAFF
13	NA	TRBV7-2	NA	TRBJ1-5	TGTGCCAGCAGCTTATCCTCCGGTCAGCCCCAGCATTTT	CASSLSSGQPQHF
15	once	TRBV7-2	NA	TRBJ2-7	TGTGCCAGCAGCTTAGGGCCAGGGCCGGGCTACGAGCAGTACTTC	CASSLGPGPGYEQYF
14	NA	TRBV7-3	NA	TRBJ1-1	TGTGCCAGCAGCCGAAACCAGGGGAACACTGAAGCTTTCTTT	CASSRNQGNTEAFF
19	NA	TRBV27	TRBD1	TRBJ2-3	TGTGCCAGCAGTTCGACCACCCAGTGGACAGGGGGCCCCCCAGATACGCAGTATTTT	CASSSTTQWTGGPPDTQYF
15	NA	TRBV6-6	NA	TRBJ1-5	TGTGCCAGCAGTTATGATTGGAGGGACAATCAGCCCCAGCATTTT	CASSYDWRDNQPQHF
15	NA	TRBV28	NA	TRBJ2-2	TGTGCCAGCATCTTACAGGCCCCGGCGGCCGGGGAGCTGTTTTTT	CASILQAPAAGELFF
16	large	TRBV5-5	NA	TRBJ1-4	TGTGCCAGCAGATCCGCGGTCGGGAAGAGTAATGAAAAACTGTTTTTT	CASRSAVGKSNEKLFF
13	NA	TRBV19	NA	TRBJ1-1	TGTGCCAGTAGTATAAAGGCAGGTCGGGAAGCTTTCTTT	CASSIKAGREAFF
13	NA	TRBV27	TRBD1	TRBJ2-1	TGTGCCAGCAGGACAGGGGCCATCAATGAGCAGTTCTTC	CASRTGAINEQFF
13	NA	TRBV10-3	NA	TRBJ1-1	TGTGCCATCAGGACACAGGGCAACACTGAAGCTTTCTTT	CAIRTQGNTEAFF
14	NA	TRBV29-1	TRBD1	TRBJ2-3	TGCAGCTTCCAGGGGACAGTCCTCACAGATACGCAGTATTTT	CSFQGTVLTDTQYF
16	NA	TRBV4-1	NA	TRBJ2-1	TGCGCCAGCAGCCACCCCTCTAAAGGGGACTACAATGAGCAGTTCTTC	CASSHPSKGDYNEQFF
16	once	TRBV6-1	NA	TRBJ2-3	TGTGCCAGCAGTGAAGCGATCGGGCTTAGCACAGATACGCAGTATTTT	CASSEAIGLSTDTQYF
15	NA	TRBV18	NA	TRBJ1-3	TGTGCCAGCTCATTCGGGACACTACCTGGAAACACCATATATTTT	CASSFGTLPGNTIYF
16	NA	TRBV10-1	NA	TRBJ1-6	TGCGCCAGCAGTGATCACCATAGCTCCTATAATTCACCCCTCCACTTT	CASSDHHSSYNSPLHF
14	NA	TRBV5-6	NA	TRBJ2-7	TGTGCCAGCAGGGGGGCGGGGTCGCCCTACGAGCAGTACTTC	CASRGAGSPYEQYF
17	NA	TRBV7-8	TRBD2	TRBJ2-1	TGTGCCAGCAGCACTTCTAGCGGGATGAGCTCCTACAATGAGCAGTTCTTC	CASSTSSGMSSYNEQFF
16	NA	TRBV6-4	NA	TRBJ2-3	TGTGCCAGCAGTGAAGAAGGGACCGATGGTAAAGATACGCAGTATTTT	CASSEEGTDGKDTQYF
16	medium-sized	TRBV11-2	TRBD1	TRBJ2-2	TGTGCCAGCAGCTTAGCCGACAGGGGTCGCACCGGGGAGCTGTTTTTT	CASSLADRGRTGELFF
14	NA	TRBV6-6	TRBD1	TRBJ2-7	TGTGCCAGCAGTTACGGGAACAGGGGTTACGAGCAGTACTTC	CASSYGNRGYEQYF
18	NA	TRBV7-6	TRBD2	TRBJ2-5	TGTGCCAGCAGCTTATATGGGATTAGCGGGAGTGGAGAGGAGACCCAGTACTTC	CASSLYGISGSGEETQYF
13	NA	TRBV2	NA	TRBJ2-7	TGTGCCAGTGGGGAGGGGGACATCTACGAGCAGTACTTC	CASGEGDIYEQYF
15	NA	TRBV6-6	NA	TRBJ2-1	TGTGCCAGCAGAGAACAGAAGGGGTTCTCCTACGAGCAGTTCTTC	CASREQKGFSYEQFF
16	NA	TRBV28	NA	TRBJ2-7	TGTGCCAGCAGTCTTCTCAGGGGGGATCTTTCCTACGAGCAGTACTTC	CASSLLRGDLSYEQYF
15	NA	TRBV7-2	NA	TRBJ2-1	TGTGCCAGCAGCTTACCAGGCAGCCCCTACAATGAGCAGTTCTTC	CASSLPGSPYNEQFF
12	NA	TRBV6-5	NA	TRBJ2-7	TGTGCCAGCAGTTACTCGGGTGACGAGCAGTACTTC	CASSYSGDEQYF
21	few	TRBV10-1	TRBD1	TRBJ1-2	TGCGCCAGCAGTGAGCATTCCAACCCCGGGACAGGGTCGGGAGACCACTATGGCTACACCTTC	CASSEHSNPGTGSGDHYGYTF
18	NA	TRBV5-1	TRBD2	TRBJ2-3	TGCGCCAGCAGCTTGGGTTATTTAGCGGGGGTCGGCGGAGATACGCAGTATTTT	CASSLGYLAGVGGDTQYF
15	NA	TRBV19	NA	TRBJ2-1	TGTGCCAGTAGTCCCACGGGCTTCTCCTACAATGAGCAGTTCTTC	CASSPTGFSYNEQFF
16	NA	TRBV2	TRBD2	TRBJ2-7	TGTGCCAGCAGTGACGTCGTTGTTCGGGGGGCCTACGAGCAGTACTTC	CASSDVVVRGAYEQYF
16	NA	TRBV19	NA	TRBJ1-3	TGTGCCAGCAGACCGAGGCTGAAGAGCTCTGGAAACACCATATATTTT	CASRPRLKSSGNTIYF
15	NA	TRBV28	TRBD1	TRBJ1-5	TGTGCCAGCAGTATCAGGGGGCTGGGCAATCAGCCCCAGCATTTT	CASSIRGLGNQPQHF
13	NA	TRBV13	NA	TRBJ1-2	TGTGCCAGCAGCCAAACAGGGTTCGGTGGCTACACCTTC	CASSQTGFGGYTF
13	NA	TRBV6-5	NA	TRBJ1-1	TGTGCCAGCAGTTACTCTCAGGCAATCGAAGCTTTCTTT	CASSYSQAIEAFF
12	NA	TRBV6-6	NA	TRBJ2-3	TGTGCCAGCAGGGACCCCACAGATACGCAGTATTTT	CASRDPTDTQYF
12	NA	TRBV10-1	NA	TRBJ1-5	TGCGCCAGCAGTGCAGAGGGACAGCCCCAGCATTTT	CASSAEGQPQHF
15	NA	TRBV7-6	NA	TRBJ1-4	TGTGCCAGCAGCTTAGCAGGGAATCAGAATGAAAAACTGTTTTTT	CASSLAGNQNEKLFF
13	NA	TRBV30	NA	TRBJ2-4	TGTGCCTGGAGTGTCGAGGAGAAAAACATTCAGTACTTC	CAWSVEEKNIQYF
13	NA	TRBV7-9	NA	TRBJ2-7	TGTGCCAGCAGCTTAAGGACCGCCTACGAGCAGTACTTC	CASSLRTAYEQYF
13	NA	TRBV7-3	NA	TRBJ2-7	TGTGCCAGCAGCTTAGGAGGTGGCTACGAGCAGTACTTC	CASSLGGGYEQYF
12	NA	TRBV29-1	NA	TRBJ1-1	TGCAGCGTGTGTCAGGGGCCTACTGAAGCTTTCTTT	CSVCQGPTEAFF
13	few	TRBV2	NA	TRBJ1-2	TGTGCCAGCACCGATAAGGGGATTTATGGCTACACCTTC	CASTDKGIYGYTF
15	few	TRBV5-5	NA	TRBJ1-1	TGTGCCAGCAGCTTGGGTCCCGGGGGACGGACTGAAGCTTTCTTT	CASSLGPGGRTEAFF